What follows are 25 T cell receptor beta chains derived from one specimen sequenced in a study of blood T cells in healthy people across ages. The authors ran a second PCR of 7 to 11 cycles using a sample-barcoded 5' primer and a J-beta primer mix. TCRdb ran MiXCR on the 5' RACE reads and lists one entry per CDR3 protein. The sample contains 800,000 to 1,300,000 distinct CDR3 sequences, under 30% of which appear only once. These data also featured in a second study, about T cells of mothers and their children.

Sequencing was performed on blood. Receptor source: a girl aged 2-10 years in good health.

The chain uses TRBV5-5 and TRBJ2-6, with a possible D match to TRBD1 (6 bases). The CDR3 covers 17 residues. The germline gives CDR1 SGHKS, CDR2 YYEKEE (reference sequence). Trimming shortened V by 0 bases and J by 0 bases, and 10 bases separated the two germline ends. The CDR3 DNA sequence: TGTGCCAGCAGCTTGGACAGGGCCTTCTCTGGGGCCAACGTCCTGACTTTC. It specifies CASSLDRAFSGANVLTF.

This clonotype was counted between two and nine times. CDR3: CASSQDPGPGQPNTEAFF. The CDR3 nucleotides read TGCGCCAGCAGCCAAGATCCCGGACCGGGACAGCCGAACACTGAAGCTTTCTTT. The V and J genes are TRBV4-3 and TRBJ1-1, with 7 bases fitting TRBD1. The CDR3 length is 18 residues. With 0 bases clipped from V and 1 base from J, the junction kept 11 bases outside the gene matches. From germline, CDR1 is LGHNA and CDR2 YSLEER.

The rearrangement joins TRBV20-1 to TRBJ2-4, with D perhaps matching TRBD1 (6 bases). CDR1 is DFQATT, CDR2 SNEGSKA, per germline (reference sequence). This CDR3 has 13 amino acids. The V and J ends lost 3 bases and 2 bases respectively, with 8 bases between them. The CDR3 is CSASGTTKNIQYF. The CDR3 DNA reads as TGCAGTGCTAGTGGGACAACCAAAAACATTCAGTACTTC.

The chain links TRBV12-5 to TRBJ2-2, with D possibly matching TRBD2 (6 bases). CDR3 length: 13 residues. The germline V gene encodes CDR1 LGHNT and CDR2 FRNRAP. V lost 4 bases and J 6 bases, leaving 9 bases between the germline ends. The CDR3 DNA reads TGTGCTAGTGGTTGGGGGGTGGCCGGGGAGCTGTTTTTT. Translating gives CASGWGVAGELFF.

This clonotype was found a few times. The chain is built from TRBV5-6 and TRBJ2-2, with D tentatively TRBD2 (6 bases). V shed 1 base and J shed 4 bases, with 20 bases lying between them. CDR3 size: 18 residues. Germline V gene lookup returns CDR1 SGHDT and CDR2 YYEEEE. CDR3 DNA: TGTGCCAGCAGCTTGCCCCTCGGGACTCCAGAACTCACCGGGGAGCTGTTTTTT. This sequence encodes CASSLPLGTPELTGELFF. Full variable domain (missing parts from reference TRBV5-6 and TRBJ2-2): DAGVTQSPTHLIKTRGQQVTLRCSPKSGHDTVSWYQQALGQGPQFIFQYYEEEERQRGNFPDRFSGHQFPNYSSELNVNALLLGDSALYLCASSLPLGTPELTGELFFGEGSRLTVL.

This clonotype was detected a few times. The chain has TRBV4-3 and TRBJ2-3; D ambiguous. The CDR3 totals 14 residues. Looked up from germline, CDR1 is LGHNA and CDR2 is YSLEER. Trimming removed 0 bases at V and 1 base at J, with 5 bases between. CDR3 bases: TGCGCCAGCAGCCAAGATCTCCGCACAGATACGCAGTATTTT. It codes for CASSQDLRTDTQYF.

The V and J genes are TRBV7-9 and TRBJ1-2; D gene uncertain. CDR3 size: 15 residues. Trimming stripped 2 bases from V and 4 bases from J, with 14 bases between. CDR1 and CDR2 from the germline V gene are SEHNR and FQNEAQ (reference sequence). In DNA form, the CDR3 reads TGTGCCAGCAGCTTACCCGGCAGGACCGGCTATGGCTACACCTTC. Translation: CASSLPGRTGYGYTF.

This chain connects TRBV5-6 to TRBJ2-5, with TRBD2 matching 15 bases. Near its end, the DNA agrees better with TRBJ2-1, so the J call may be wrong. The CDR3 length is 20 residues. Germline V CDR1 and CDR2: SGHDT, YYEEEE. The CDR3 DNA follows: TGTGCCAGCAGCCCGCGCCGGACTAGCGGGGGGGCTCTTAGCTACAATGAGCAGTTCTTC. It codes for CASSPRRTSGGALSYNEQFF.

This chain uses TRBV5-1 with TRBJ1-1; 10 bases are a match to TRBD1. V gave up 7 bases and J gave up 7 bases; unmatched junction bases: 7. CDR3 length: 13 residues. Germline assignment: CDR1 SGHRS and CDR2 YFSETQ. This CDR3 is CASGWTGGNEAFF. The CDR3 DNA reads TGCGCCAGCGGCTGGACAGGGGGAAATGAAGCTTTCTTT.

In the case of this clonotype: A read error may account for a junction end that differs from germline. The V and J genes are TRBV6-2 or TRBV6-3 and TRBJ2-7; perhaps TRBD1 as D (5 bases). CDR3 size: 10 residues. Germline values: CDR1 MNHEY, CDR2 SVGEGT. CDR3 coding DNA: TGTGCCAGCGGACCCAGGGCAAGGTTCTTC. Amino acids: CASGPRARFF.

In its sample, this clonotype was seen a few times. V usage is TRBV28 and J usage is TRBJ2-5; a possible D gene is TRBD2 (6 bases). CDR3 length: 14 residues. Germline-derived CDR1 and CDR2 are MDHEN and SYDVKM. V lost 6 bases, J lost 3 bases, and 14 bases lay in between. The CDR3 spells CASSLTSFEETQYF. Here the CDR3 DNA reads TGTGCCAGCAGCCTTACTAGCTTTGAAGAGACCCAGTACTTC.

The chain couples TRBV12-3 or TRBV12-4 to TRBJ2-1; D is unclear. Trimming pared 6 bases from V and 3 bases from J, leaving 12 bases between. The CDR3 consists of 14 residues. This chain's CDR3 is CASRVREDYNEQFF. The CDR3 nucleotides read TGTGCCAGCAGAGTACGAGAAGACTACAATGAGCAGTTCTTC.

This rearrangement joins TRBV4-2 to TRBJ2-3, with 11 bases lining up with TRBD1. The CDR3 has 18 amino acids. The ends lost 0 bases at V and 8 bases at J; junction bases unmatched: 13. Germline V lookup: CDR1 LGHNA, CDR2 YNFKEQ. For the CDR3, the DNA is TGTGCCAGCAGCCAAGATAAGTGGGACAGGGGGTTCGTCGGTACGCAGTATTTT. As protein: CASSQDKWDRGFVGTQYF.

This clonotype was counted a few times. V and J are TRBV12-3 or TRBV12-4 and TRBJ2-1; a weak D match, TRBD2 (6 bases). This CDR3 contains 18 residues. Trimming shortened V by 1 base and J by 8 bases, and 24 bases separated the two germline ends. Here the CDR3 reads CASSLEGGKRPTFHEQFF. CDR3 DNA: TGTGCCAGCAGTTTAGAGGGAGGAAAAAGGCCTACATTCCATGAGCAGTTCTTC.

This clonotype was found a few times. This rearrangement joins TRBV20-1 to TRBJ2-1; D is possibly TRBD1 or TRBD2 (6 bases each). Germline V gene lookup returns CDR1 DFQATT and CDR2 SNEGSKA (reference sequence). The ends were cut back, 4 bases at V and 7 bases at J, with 23 bases in the middle. This CDR3 is built from 16 residues. CDR3 sequence (DNA): TGCAGTGCTATCCCATCGGGGGCATTAGAGGGGAATGAGCAGTTCTTC. Translating gives CSAIPSGALEGNEQFF.

Remarks on this clonotype: Germline and junction disagree at one end, which may indicate a read error. The chain uses TRBV6-1 and TRBJ2-4; tentatively, D is TRBD1 (5 bases). The germline gives CDR1 MNHNS, CDR2 SASEGT. There are 14 residues in the CDR3. CDR3 DNA: TGTGCCAGCAGTGAATCGTATACGACAGATCTCCGGGACTTC. This translates into CASSESYTTDLRDF.

In this sample, this clonotype turned up many times. The chain employs TRBV28 and TRBJ2-5; 7 nucleotides match TRBD1. The germline V gene has CDR1 MDHEN and CDR2 SYDVKM. This CDR3 has 13 amino acids. J was trimmed by 3 bases and V by 3 bases; bases with no gene match: 1. CDR3 sequence reads: CASSFTGEETQYF. The CDR3 DNA sequence: TGTGCCAGCAGTTTTACAGGGGAAGAGACCCAGTACTTC.

The V gene is TRBV7-2, the J gene TRBJ2-7; 16 nucleotides align to TRBD2. The J call is doubtful: the DNA matches TRBJ2-1 better. Germline loops: CDR1 SGHTA, CDR2 FQGNSA. This CDR3 region has 16 residues. CDR3 sequence (DNA): TGTGCCAGCAGCTTAGTTGGGACTAGCGGGGGGGCCGGACAGTTCTTC. Encoded protein: CASSLVGTSGGAGQFF.

This clonotype came up a few times. Germline and junction disagree at one end, which may indicate a read error. The chain is built from TRBV4-2 and TRBJ2-3, with 10 bases identical to TRBD2. The CDR3 is 18 amino acids. From germline, CDR1 is LGHNA and CDR2 YNFKEQ. The CDR3, as DNA: TGTGCCAGCAGTCAAGGGAAGGGACTAGCGCACATAGGAGATACGCAGTATTTT. It translates to CASSQGKGLAHIGDTQYF.

This chain connects TRBV25-1 to TRBJ2-5; 7 nucleotides match TRBD1. The CDR3 is made up of 13 amino acids. Germline CDR1 MGHDK, CDR2 SYGVNS. V shed 8 bases, J shed 6 bases, and the junction held 9 bases outside the gene matches. CDR3 protein: CASCSRDSKTQYF. The CDR3 DNA follows: TGTGCCAGCTGCTCCCGGGACAGTAAGACCCAGTACTTC.

The V gene is TRBV6-2 or TRBV6-3, the J gene TRBJ1-1; TRBD1 might be the D (5 bases). V dropped 3 bases and J dropped 1 base, with 21 bases sitting between them. CDR3 length: 18 residues. CDR1 MNHEY and CDR2 SVGEGT come from the germline V gene. DNA of the CDR3: TGTGCCAGCAGTTATTACCCTTCGGGGGGTCAGACGAACACTGAAGCTTTCTTT. This translates into CASSYYPSGGQTNTEAFF.

This clonotype showed up just a few times. The rearrangement uses TRBV7-3 and TRBJ2-5; D tentatively reads TRBD1 or TRBD2 (5 bases each). The CDR3 consists of 15 residues. Germline V CDR1 and CDR2: SGHTA, FQGTGA. Trimming stripped 2 bases from V and 3 bases from J, with 13 bases between. CDR3 region: CASSLFAGTEETQYF. DNA of the CDR3: TGTGCCAGCAGCTTATTTGCCGGGACGGAAGAGACCCAGTACTTC.

The chain combines TRBV29-1 with TRBJ2-3; a possible D gene is TRBD1 (5 bases). Trimming removed 2 bases from V and 0 bases from J, with 15 bases in between. Germline CDR1 SQVTM, CDR2 ANQGSEA. The CDR3 extends over 16 amino acids. CDR3 in DNA: TGCAGCGTTGAATGGGGCAGCGCGAGGAGCACAGATACGCAGTATTTT. Translated: CSVEWGSARSTDTQYF.

This clonotype was counted only a few times. The rearrangement uses TRBV12-3 or TRBV12-4 and TRBJ2-2; 11 bases match TRBD1. V lost 5 bases and J lost 3; bases outside the gene matches: 14. CDR3 size: 19 residues. CDR3 coding DNA: TGTGCCAGCAGTGACCGGGACAGGGGGAGCGGATATTACACCGGGGAGCTGTTTTTT. It translates to CASSDRDRGSGYYTGELFF.

The chain combines TRBV5-1 with TRBJ1-4; 9 positions agree with TRBD1. The CDR3 has 14 residues. The V segment lost 4 bases and the J segment 7 bases; nucleotides outside the gene matches: 5. Germline V gene sequence: CDR1 SGHRS, CDR2 YFSETQ. CDR3 sequence: CASSQTGGREKLFF. CDR3 sequence (DNA): TGCGCCAGCAGCCAGACAGGGGGTCGTGAAAAACTGTTTTTT.